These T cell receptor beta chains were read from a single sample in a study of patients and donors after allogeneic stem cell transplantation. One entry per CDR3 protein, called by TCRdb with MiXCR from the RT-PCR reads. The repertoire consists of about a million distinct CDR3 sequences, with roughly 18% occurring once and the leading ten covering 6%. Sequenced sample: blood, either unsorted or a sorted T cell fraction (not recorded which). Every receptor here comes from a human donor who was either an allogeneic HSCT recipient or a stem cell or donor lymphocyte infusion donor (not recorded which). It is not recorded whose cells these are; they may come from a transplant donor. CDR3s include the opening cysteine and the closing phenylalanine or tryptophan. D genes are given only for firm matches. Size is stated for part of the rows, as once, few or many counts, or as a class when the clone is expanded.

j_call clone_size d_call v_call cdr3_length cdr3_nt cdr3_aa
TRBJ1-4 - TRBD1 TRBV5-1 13 TGCGCCAGCAGCCCAGGGACAGCAGAAAAACTGTTTTTT CASSPGTAEKLFF
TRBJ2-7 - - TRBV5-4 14 TGTGCCAGCAGCTTGGATCCGCTAGCACGCGAGCAGTACTTC CASSLDPLAREQYF
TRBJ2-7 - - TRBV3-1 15 TGTGCCAGCAGCCAAGATGCCCAGGGGAGACACGAGCAGTACTTC CASSQDAQGRHEQYF
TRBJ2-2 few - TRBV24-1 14 TGTGCCACCAGTGATACCAGGGCCACCGGGGAGCTGTTTTTT CATSDTRATGELFF
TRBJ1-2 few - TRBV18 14 TGTGCCAGCTCACCTGGGCCGAGGGACTATGGCTACACCTTC CASSPGPRDYGYTF
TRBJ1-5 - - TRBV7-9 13 TGTGCCAGCAGCTTAGACGTCAATCAGCCCCAGCATTTT CASSLDVNQPQHF
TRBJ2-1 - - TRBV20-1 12 TGCAGTGCTAGACTAGGAGGCAATGAGCAGTTCTTC CSARLGGNEQFF
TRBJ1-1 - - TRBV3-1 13 TGTGCCAGCAGCCCGCAGGGGTTAACTGAAGCTTTCTTT CASSPQGLTEAFF
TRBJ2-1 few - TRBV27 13 TGTGCCAGCGCGCCCGGGACAATGAATGAGCAGTTCTTC CASAPGTMNEQFF
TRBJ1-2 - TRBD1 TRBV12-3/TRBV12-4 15 TGTGCCAGCAGCCCGACAGGGAGGATTTTTTATGGCTACACCTTC CASSPTGRIFYGYTF
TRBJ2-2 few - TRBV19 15 TGTGCCAGTAGTATTGGGACACAACACACCGGGGAGCTGTTTTTT CASSIGTQHTGELFF
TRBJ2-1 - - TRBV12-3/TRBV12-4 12 TGTGCCAGTGGAACACTAGGAAATGAGCAGTTCTTC CASGTLGNEQFF
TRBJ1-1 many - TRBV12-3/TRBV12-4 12 TGTGCCAGCATAGGACAAAACACTGAAGCTTTCTTT CASIGQNTEAFF
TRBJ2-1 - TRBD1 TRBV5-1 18 TGCGCCAGCAGCTACTCCATGGGGGTTGGGACAGGGGGTAATGAGCAGTTCTTC CASSYSMGVGTGGNEQFF
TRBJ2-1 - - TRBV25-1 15 TGTGCCAGCAGTGACTTGGCCTCCAGTTACAATGAGCAGTTCTTC CASSDLASSYNEQFF
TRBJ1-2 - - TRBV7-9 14 TGTGCCAGCAGCGCTCAGATACAGCACTATGGCTACACCTTC CASSAQIQHYGYTF
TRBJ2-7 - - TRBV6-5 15 TGTGCCAGCAGTTACTCGTTGGGTAGCTCCTACGAGCAGTACTTC CASSYSLGSSYEQYF
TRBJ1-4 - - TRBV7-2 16 TGTGCCAGCAGCCCTTATCGAAGGGCGGTTAATGAAAAACTGTTTTTT CASSPYRRAVNEKLFF
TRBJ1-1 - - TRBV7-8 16 TGTGCCAGCAGCTTAGCCAGACAGGCATCGAACACTGAAGCTTTCTTT CASSLARQASNTEAFF
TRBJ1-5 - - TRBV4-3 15 TGCGCCAGCAGCCAAGATCGACAGCTTTATCAGCCCCAGCATTTT CASSQDRQLYQPQHF
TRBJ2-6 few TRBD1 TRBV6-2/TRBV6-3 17 TGTGCCAGCAGTTACGCAGACAGGGGCTCTGGGGCCAACGTCCTGACTTTC CASSYADRGSGANVLTF
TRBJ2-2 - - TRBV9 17 TGTGCCAGCAGCATAGTCGGGGCTTCTGGTAACACCGGGGAGCTGTTTTTT CASSIVGASGNTGELFF
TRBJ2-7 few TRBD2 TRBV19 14 TGTGCCAGTGGACTAGCGGGCGATTTTGACGAGCAGTACTTC CASGLAGDFDEQYF
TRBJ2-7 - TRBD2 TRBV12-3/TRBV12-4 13 TGTGCCAGCGGGGAGCGGGGGCGGGACGAGCAGTACTTC CASGERGRDEQYF
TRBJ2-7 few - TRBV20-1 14 TGCAGTGCTAGAGAGGGCCGGGGCTCAAGCGAGCAGTACTTC CSAREGRGSSEQYF
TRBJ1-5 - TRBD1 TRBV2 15 TGTGCCAGCAGTCGACAGGGTACGGGCAATCAGCCCCAGCATTTT CASSRQGTGNQPQHF
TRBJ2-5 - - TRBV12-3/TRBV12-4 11 TGTGCCAGCAGTTTTGCGTTGGACCAGTACTTC CASSFALDQYF
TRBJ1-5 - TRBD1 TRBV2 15 TGTTCCAGCAGTGTTGGGCAGGGGGCCAAACAGCCCCAGCATTTT CSSSVGQGAKQPQHF
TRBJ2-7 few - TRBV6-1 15 TGTGCCAGCAGGCCTCGGACTCTGGGCTTTTACGAGCAGTACTTC CASRPRTLGFYEQYF
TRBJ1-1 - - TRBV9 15 TGTGCCAGCAGCGTTAACCCTGGGGGGGACACTGAAGCTTTCTTT CASSVNPGGDTEAFF
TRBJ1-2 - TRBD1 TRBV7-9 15 TGTGCCAGCAGCCACCCCTCCGGGACAGTGTATGGCTACACCTTC CASSHPSGTVYGYTF
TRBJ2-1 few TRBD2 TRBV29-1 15 TGCAGCGTTGAAGGGGCGGGGGGCTCCTACAATGAGCAGTTCTTC CSVEGAGGSYNEQFF
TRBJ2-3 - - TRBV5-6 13 TGTGCCAGCAGCAGGAGGGGGGTAGACACGCAGTATTTT CASSRRGVDTQYF
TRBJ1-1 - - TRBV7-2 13 TGTGCCAGCAGGACTCGCCGGGGCACTGAAGCTTTCTTT CASRTRRGTEAFF
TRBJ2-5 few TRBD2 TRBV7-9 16 TGTGCCAGCAGCTTATCTAGGACTAGCGGGACGGAGACCCAGTACTTC CASSLSRTSGTETQYF
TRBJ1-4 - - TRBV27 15 TGTGCCAGCAGACGCCAGGGGTTAGTAGGTGAAAAACTGTTTTTT CASRRQGLVGEKLFF
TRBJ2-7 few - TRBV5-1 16 TGCGCCAGCAGCCCGGGGGTGTTGGGGCTCAACTACGAGCAGTACTTC CASSPGVLGLNYEQYF
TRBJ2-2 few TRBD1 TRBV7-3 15 TGTGCCAGCAGCCGTCAGACAGGGGAGTCCGGGGAGCTGTTTTTT CASSRQTGESGELFF